These 2 T cell receptor beta chains share one sample of origin, sequenced in a study of PD-1 blockade in classical Hodgkin lymphoma. Each and every patient relapsed after autologous stem cell transplantation, and patients got differing brentuximab vedotin exposure. Clones were read by immunoSEQ multiplex PCR, and TCRdb kept only the in-frame ones, dropping some. The sample shows some 4,000 clones, 60% to 75% of them seen only once. Sequenced material: peripheral blood mononuclear cells (PBMCs), taken at baseline. These receptors were collected from a human donor with classical Hodgkin lymphoma.

This chain connects TRBV5-1 to TRBJ1-4; 9 positions agree with TRBD1. With 2 bases clipped from V and 7 bases from J, the junction kept 6 bases outside the gene matches. This CDR3 comprises 15 residues. From germline, CDR1 is SGHRS and CDR2 YFSETQ. For the CDR3, the DNA is TGCGCCAGCAGCTTAGGGGACAGGGTACCTGAAAAACTGTTTTTT. Amino acids: CASSLGDRVPEKLFF.

The chain couples TRBV2 to TRBJ2-2, with a possible D match to TRBD1 (7 bases). The CDR3 is 13 amino acids. From germline, CDR1 is SNHLY and CDR2 FYNNEI. V lost 9 bases to trimming and J lost 3 bases, with 11 bases between them. The CDR3: CASGGTDTGELFF. Here the CDR3 DNA reads TGTGCCAGTGGGGGGACAGACACCGGGGAGCTGTTTTTT.